Shown below are 30 T cell receptor beta chains from a single sample sequenced in a study of blood T cell repertoires in COVID-19. Clones were sequenced by immunoSEQ multiplex PCR, and TCRdb holds only the in-frame ones, with some missing. The sample contains fewer than 250,000 clones, around nine tenths of which appear only once. Sequencing was performed on peripheral blood. All receptors come from a man aged 60 to 69 who had recovered from COVID-19.

This clone was found a few times. The chain joins TRBV10-3 to TRBJ1-6, with D possibly being TRBD1 (6 bases). Per germline, CDR1 ENHRY and CDR2 SYGVKD. The CDR3 is 14 amino acids. V was clipped by 4 bases and J by 7 bases, with 11 bases between them. CDR3 coding DNA: TGTGCCATCAGTGGTCAGGGGCAGAATTCACCCCTCCACTTT. Amino acid sequence: CAISGQGQNSPLHF.

This chain links TRBV12-3 or TRBV12-4 with TRBJ2-7; D uncertain. Trimming removed 5 bases from V and 0 bases from J, with 5 bases in between. This CDR3 contains 12 residues. CDR3 DNA sequence: TGTGCCAGCAGTCCGAGCTCCTACGAGCAGTACTTC. It encodes CASSPSSYEQYF.

The chain employs TRBV4-1 and TRBJ2-1, with 12 bases aligning to TRBD2. V gave up 4 bases and J gave up 6 bases; unmatched junction bases: 13. In germline, CDR1 is MGHRA, CDR2 YSYEKL. The CDR3 sequence is 18 residues long. The CDR3 region has the DNA TGCGCCAGCAGCCCCTATGGTACTAGCGGGGGGCCGAGCAATGAGCAGTTCTTC. Its protein product is CASSPYGTSGGPSNEQFF.

The chain recombines TRBV9 with TRBJ2-1, with TRBD1 matching over 8 bases. CDR1 is SGDLS, CDR2 YYNGEE, per germline. There are 13 residues in the CDR3. V was pared by 1 base and J by 7 bases, with 1 base of the junction left unmatched. DNA of the CDR3: TGTGCCAGCAGCGTAACAGGGGGAAATGAGCAGTTCTTC. It translates to CASSVTGGNEQFF. The full variable domain, rest sourced from reference TRBV9 and TRBJ2-1, is DSGVTQTPKHLITATGQRVTLRCSPRSGDLSVYWYQQSLDQGLQFLIQYYNGEERAKGNILERFSAQQFPDLHSELNLSSLELGDSALYFCASSVTGGNEQFFGPGTRLTVL.

This clone appeared a few times. The chain couples TRBV27 to TRBJ1-6; the match to TRBD1 covers 8 bases. Germline V CDR1 and CDR2: MNHEY, SMNVEV (reference sequence). The CDR3 sequence is 17 residues long. V dropped 1 base and J dropped 0; count of bases not matched to a gene: 2. This chain's CDR3 is CASSLYRGSSYNSPLHF. The CDR3 coding sequence is TGTGCCAGCAGTTTATACAGGGGGAGCTCCTATAATTCACCCCTCCACTTT.

This clone was recorded once. V gene TRBV4-3 combines with J gene TRBJ2-7; D gene unclear. This CDR3 has 15 amino acids. Between the trimmed V and J ends, which lost 0 bases and 2 bases, there was a span of 11 bases. Germline loops: CDR1 LGHNA, CDR2 YSLEER. The DNA of the CDR3 is TGCGCCAGCAGCCAAGATCGAGCTCTAACCTACGAGCAGTACTTC. This translates into CASSQDRALTYEQYF.

The table lists this clone with a count of one. V and J are TRBV28 and TRBJ1-5; no clear D. CDR1 is MDHEN and CDR2 is SYDVKM in the germline V gene. V shed 3 bases and J shed 2 bases, with 5 bases lying between them. The CDR3 totals 13 residues. The CDR3 is CASSFFGNQPQHF. For the CDR3, the DNA is TGTGCCAGCAGTTTTTTCGGCAATCAGCCCCAGCATTTT.

This clone was seen once. V usage is TRBV9 and J usage is TRBJ2-1, with D unresolved. CDR1 is SGDLS and CDR2 is YYNGEE in the germline V gene. Trimming cost V 5 bases and J 8 bases, with 11 bases left between them. The CDR3 is made up of 12 amino acids. Written as DNA, the CDR3 is TGTGCCAGCAGTGGGCTACCATATGAGCAGTTCTTC. Translating it yields CASSGLPYEQFF.

This clone qualifies as medium-sized. V and J are TRBV14 and TRBJ2-3, with 10 positions matching TRBD2. CDR1 SGHDN and CDR2 FVKESK come from the germline V gene. After removal of 0 bases from V and 5 bases from J, the junction contained 23 bases not matched to a gene. This CDR3 comprises 22 residues. The CDR3 loop reads CASSQDPWFGLAGVMRGDTQYF. Written as DNA, the CDR3 is TGTGCCAGCAGCCAAGATCCTTGGTTCGGGCTAGCGGGAGTCATGAGGGGAGATACGCAGTATTTT. The entire variable domain, with the rest obtained from reference TRBV14 and TRBJ2-3, is as follows: EAGVTQFPSHSVIEKGQTVTLRCDPISGHDNLYWYRRVMGKEIKFLLHFVKESKQDESGMPNNRFLAERTGGTYSTLKVQPAELEDSGVYFCASSQDPWFGLAGVMRGDTQYFGPGTRLTVL.

The chain carries TRBV19 and TRBJ1-6, with 9 positions matching TRBD1. The CDR3 sequence is 14 residues long. Germline V lookup: CDR1 LNHDA, CDR2 SQIVND (reference sequence). V shed 5 bases and J 8 bases; nucleotides not matched to a gene: 4. CDR3 in amino acids: CASSPGQGDSPLHF. Written as DNA, the CDR3 is TGTGCCAGTAGTCCGGGACAGGGTGATTCACCCCTCCACTTT.

V usage is TRBV12-5 and J usage is TRBJ2-5; no clear D. The CDR3 loop spans 14 amino acids. CDR1 and CDR2 (germline): LGHNT, FRNRAP. Trimming stripped 1 base from V and 3 bases from J, with 9 bases between. The CDR3 here is CASGLGVAKETQYF. CDR3 nucleotides: TGTGCTAGTGGTTTGGGGGTAGCCAAAGAGACCCAGTACTTC.

The rearrangement joins TRBV9 to TRBJ2-7; no reliable D call. This CDR3 spans 17 amino acids. Germline V lookup: CDR1 SGDLS, CDR2 YYNGEE. Trimming stripped 0 bases from V and 0 bases from J, with 16 bases between. The CDR3 here is CASSVGLLGASSYEQYF. In nucleotides, the CDR3 is TGTGCCAGCAGCGTAGGATTGCTAGGCGCCAGCTCCTACGAGCAGTACTTC.

This chain connects TRBV28 to TRBJ1-1, with D unresolved. V was shortened by 6 bases and J by 6 bases, with 11 bases between the two germline ends. This CDR3 has 12 residues. Germline-derived CDR1 and CDR2 are MDHEN and SYDVKM. CDR3 DNA: TGTGCCAGCAGGTCATCAAGAGCTGAAGCTTTCTTT. Protein sequence: CASRSSRAEAFF.

The chain recombines TRBV7-6 with TRBJ1-1, with D possibly TRBD1 on 5 matching bases. In germline, CDR1 is SGHVS, CDR2 FNYEAQ. The CDR3 length is 15 residues. Between the trimmed V and J ends, which lost 1 base and 4 bases, there was a span of 13 bases. CDR3 protein: CASSLVGEGITEAFF. The CDR3 region has the DNA TGTGCCAGCAGCTTAGTGGGGGAGGGGATCACTGAAGCTTTCTTT.

The chain joins TRBV15 to TRBJ2-1; TRBD2 might be the D (6 bases). The CDR3 totals 13 residues. Germline-derived CDR1 and CDR2 are LNHNV and YYDKDF (reference sequence). Trimming stripped 8 bases from V and 5 bases from J, with 13 bases between. This CDR3 is CATAGRGHNEQFF. The CDR3, as DNA: TGTGCCACCGCGGGACGGGGTCACAATGAGCAGTTCTTC.

The chain combines TRBV7-3 with TRBJ2-3; TRBD2 matches at 13 bases. CDR3 length: 16 amino acids. Germline V gene sequence: CDR1 SGHTA, CDR2 FQGTGA. Losses at the gene ends were 4 bases for V and 4 bases for J; bases not matched to a gene: 5. This CDR3 reads CASSSGLAGVADTQYF. DNA of the CDR3: TGTGCCAGCAGCTCCGGACTAGCGGGGGTTGCAGATACGCAGTATTTT.

The chain has TRBV11-2 and TRBJ2-7, with 7 bases fitting TRBD2. The CDR3 sequence is 12 residues long. Trimming at V came to 5 bases and at J to 2 bases, leaving 0 bases not matched to a gene. From germline, CDR1 is SGHAT and CDR2 FQNNGV. CDR3 nucleotides: TGTGCCAGCAGCCGGGGGGCCTACGAGCAGTACTTC. Its translation is CASSRGAYEQYF.

V usage is TRBV28 and J usage is TRBJ1-2; TRBD1 might be the D (5 bases). The V gene's germline CDR1 is MDHEN and CDR2 SYDVKM. The CDR3 has 13 amino acids. V lost 4 bases and J lost 3, with 9 bases in between. The chain's CDR3 is CASSSGADYGYTF. CDR3 DNA: TGTGCCAGCAGTTCTGGGGCAGACTATGGCTACACCTTC.

The table lists this clone with a count of one. The chain combines TRBV5-4 with TRBJ2-6; D uncertain. The germline CDR1 and CDR2 sequences are SGHNT and YYREEE (reference sequence). This CDR3 has 14 amino acids. With 2 bases removed from V and 4 bases from J, the gap between germline ends came to 7 bases. CDR3 amino acids: CASSFALGANVLTF. DNA for the CDR3: TGTGCCAGCAGCTTTGCGTTGGGGGCCAACGTCCTGACTTTC.

This chain connects TRBV3-1 (or the pseudogene TRBV3-2) to TRBJ2-1; 11 nucleotides align to TRBD2. J gave up 7 bases and V 4 bases, and 12 bases lay outside the gene matches. CDR3 length: 17 amino acids. The V gene's germline CDR1 is LGHDT and CDR2 YNNKEL (reference sequence). Written as DNA, the CDR3 is TGTGCCAGCAGCCCCCCGGTGAGTAGCGGGAGGGGGAATGAGCAGTTCTTC. The encoded protein is CASSPPVSSGRGNEQFF.

The chain has TRBV4-2 and TRBJ1-3; unclear D gene. Per germline, CDR1 LGHNA and CDR2 YNFKEQ. The CDR3 sequence is 18 residues long. V lost 0 bases, J lost 0 bases, and 15 bases lay in between. The CDR3 region has the DNA TGTGCCAGCAGCCAAGACCCCAACCAGGCGTACTCTGGAAACACCATATATTTT. The encoded protein is CASSQDPNQAYSGNTIYF.

The chain carries TRBV19 and TRBJ2-7, with TRBD1 matching 11 bases. Germline V gene lookup returns CDR1 LNHDA and CDR2 SQIVND (reference sequence). The CDR3 is 13 amino acids. V lost 6 bases and J lost 6; bases outside the gene matches: 4. CDR3 in DNA: TGTGCCAGTAGCCAGGGACAGGGGGTCGAGCAGTACTTC. It translates to CASSQGQGVEQYF.

The table lists this clone with a few counts. The V gene is TRBV5-1, the J gene TRBJ2-7, with TRBD1 identical over 9 bases. Germline V gives CDR1 SGHRS, CDR2 YFSETQ. The CDR3 length is 14 residues. The trim removed 6 bases at V and 2 bases at J, leaving 6 bases unmatched. CDR3 in amino acids: CASKGTGTTYEQYF. CDR3 DNA: TGCGCCAGCAAGGGGACAGGGACTACCTACGAGCAGTACTTC.

This chain connects TRBV28 to TRBJ1-2; D not certain. The germline gives CDR1 MDHEN, CDR2 SYDVKM. Trimming shortened V by 3 bases and J by 8 bases, and 7 bases separated the two germline ends. The CDR3 contains 11 residues. CDR3 in DNA: TGTGCCAGCAGTTTGCAGCGAGGCTACACCTTC. Translated: CASSLQRGYTF.

As to this clone: Other DNA sequences in this sample translate to the same CDR3. J is TRBJ2-7 and V is TRBV27, with TRBD2 as a possible D gene (6 bases). Trimming removed 3 bases at V and 1 base at J, with 7 bases between. CDR3 size: 13 residues. Per germline, CDR1 MNHEY and CDR2 SMNVEV (reference sequence). Here the CDR3 DNA reads TGTGCCAGCAGTTTTCGGGAGTCCTACGAGCAGTACTTC. This encodes CASSFRESYEQYF.

The rearrangement uses TRBV18 and TRBJ2-3; 11 bases match TRBD1. Germline assignment: CDR1 KGHSH and CDR2 LQKENI. The V segment lost 0 bases and the J segment 5 bases; nucleotides outside the gene matches: 4. The CDR3 runs 16 residues. The CDR3 DNA sequence: TGTGCCAGCTCACCACCGACCGGGACAGGGGGAGATACGCAGTATTTT. Protein product: CASSPPTGTGGDTQYF.

The chain joins TRBV5-4 to TRBJ2-5, with TRBD2 matching over 10 bases. The CDR3 length is 15 residues. The germline V gene has CDR1 SGHNT and CDR2 YYREEE (reference sequence). With V trimmed by 4 bases and J by 5 bases, 8 bases remained unmatched. The CDR3 nucleotides read TGTGCCAGCAGCCAGAAGCGGGAGGGCGGGGAGACCCAGTACTTC. Translation gives CASSQKREGGETQYF.

This clone was picked up a small number of times. The chain employs TRBV9 and TRBJ2-5, with 7 bases fitting TRBD1. Trimming took 4 bases from V and 2 from J; bases not matched to a gene: 11. The germline CDR1 and CDR2 sequences are SGDLS and YYNGEE. The CDR3 extends over 16 amino acids. This CDR3 reads CASSPDGTAIQETQYF. The CDR3 DNA follows: TGTGCCAGCAGCCCCGATGGGACAGCAATACAAGAGACCCAGTACTTC.

This chain uses TRBV3-1 (or the pseudogene TRBV3-2) with TRBJ1-2; 10 positions match TRBD1. CDR1 is LGHDT, CDR2 YNNKEL, per germline (reference sequence). The CDR3 runs to 14 residues. J was trimmed by 4 bases and V by 1 base; bases with no gene match: 0. DNA for the CDR3: TGTGCCAGCAGCCAAGGGGACAGGGGCTATGGCTACACCTTC. It translates to CASSQGDRGYGYTF.

J is TRBJ1-4 and V is TRBV19; TRBD1 matches 8 bases. This CDR3 contains 13 residues. Germline V gene sequence: CDR1 LNHDA, CDR2 SQIVND (reference sequence). Trimming took 7 bases from V and 8 from J; bases not matched to a gene: 6. CDR3 amino acids: CASTRGRGEKLFF. CDR3 in DNA: TGTGCCAGTACCAGGGGGCGAGGGGAAAAACTGTTTTTT.